The clone carrying this TCR beta chain has just one count. V shed 2 bases and J 5 bases; nucleotides not matched to a gene: 10. The CDR3 is 16 amino acids. CDR1 is SGHRS, CDR2 YFSETQ, per germline. This specimen belongs to a study of control samples from healthy donors and cancer patients. Data came from immunoSEQ multiplex PCR; TCRdb stores just in-frame clones and leaves some out. This table holds some 120,000 clones, just under 95% found once. The sample was blood. The V call is TRBV5-1, the J call TRBJ2-3, with 8 nucleotides matching TRBD2. The receptor's source is a man younger than 45 in good health. The CDR3 region is CASSFAAGGSGDTQYF. The CDR3 region has the DNA TGCGCCAGCAGCTTCGCGGCGGGGGGTTCAGGAGATACGCAGTATTTT.